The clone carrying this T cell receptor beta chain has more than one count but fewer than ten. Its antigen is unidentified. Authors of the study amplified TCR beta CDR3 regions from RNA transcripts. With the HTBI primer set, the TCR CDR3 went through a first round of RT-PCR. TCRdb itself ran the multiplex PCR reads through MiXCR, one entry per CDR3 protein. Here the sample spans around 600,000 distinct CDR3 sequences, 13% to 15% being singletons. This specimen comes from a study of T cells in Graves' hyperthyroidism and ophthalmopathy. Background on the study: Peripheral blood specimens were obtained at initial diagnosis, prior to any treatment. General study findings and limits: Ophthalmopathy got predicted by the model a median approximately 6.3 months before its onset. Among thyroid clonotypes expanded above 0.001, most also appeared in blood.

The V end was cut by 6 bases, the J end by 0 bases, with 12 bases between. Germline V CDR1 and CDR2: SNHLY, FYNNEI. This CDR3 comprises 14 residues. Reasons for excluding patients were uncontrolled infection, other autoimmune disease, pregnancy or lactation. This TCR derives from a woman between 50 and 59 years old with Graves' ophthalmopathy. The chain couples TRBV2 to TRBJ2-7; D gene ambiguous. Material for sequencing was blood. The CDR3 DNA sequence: TGTGCCAGCAGCCCGACACCCTCCTCCTACGAGCAGTACTTC. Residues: CASSPTPSSYEQYF. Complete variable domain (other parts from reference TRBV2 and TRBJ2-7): EPEVTQTPSHQVTQMGQEVILRCVPISNHLYFYWYRQILGQKVEFLVSFYNNEISEKSEIFDDQFSVERPDGSNFTLKIRSTKLEDSAMYFCASSPTPSSYEQYFGPGTRLTVT.